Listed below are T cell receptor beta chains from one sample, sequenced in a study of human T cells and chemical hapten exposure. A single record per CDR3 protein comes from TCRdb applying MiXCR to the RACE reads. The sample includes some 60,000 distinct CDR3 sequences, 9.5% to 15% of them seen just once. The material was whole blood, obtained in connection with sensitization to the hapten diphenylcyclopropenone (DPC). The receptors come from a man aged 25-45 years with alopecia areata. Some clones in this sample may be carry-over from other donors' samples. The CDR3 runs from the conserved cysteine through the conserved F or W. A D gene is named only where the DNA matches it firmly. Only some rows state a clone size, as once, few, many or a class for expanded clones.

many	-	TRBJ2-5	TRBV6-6	CASSRDIQETQYF	TGTGCCAGCAGTCGGGACATTCAAGAGACCCAGTACTTC
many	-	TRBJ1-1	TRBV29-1	CSVGESGMSTEAFF	TGCAGCGTTGGCGAGTCTGGGATGAGCACTGAAGCTTTCTTT
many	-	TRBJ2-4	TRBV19	CASSKPPGHEEDIQYF	TGTGCCAGTAGTAAGCCTCCGGGCCACGAAGAGGACATTCAGTACTTC
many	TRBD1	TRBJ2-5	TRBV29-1	CSATLTGGEETQYF	TGCAGCGCCACCTTGACAGGGGGCGAAGAGACCCAGTACTTC
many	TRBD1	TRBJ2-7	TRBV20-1	CSAGGTGDSNYEQYF	TGCAGTGCTGGGGGGACAGGGGATTCAAACTACGAGCAGTACTTC
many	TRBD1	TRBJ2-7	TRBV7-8	CASSWGQGASSYEQYF	TGTGCCAGCAGCTGGGGACAGGGGGCGAGCTCCTACGAGCAGTACTTC
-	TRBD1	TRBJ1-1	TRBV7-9	CASTETGSTMNTEAFF	TGTGCCAGCACCGAGACAGGGAGTACCATGAACACTGAAGCTTTCTTT
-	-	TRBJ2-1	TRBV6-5	CASSKIADNEQFF	TGTGCCAGCAGCAAGATCGCCGACAATGAGCAGTTCTTC
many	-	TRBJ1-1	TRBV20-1	CSANRDYGTEAFF	TGCAGTGCGAACCGGGATTATGGCACTGAAGCTTTCTTT
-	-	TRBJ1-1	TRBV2	CASSGGNTEAFF	TGTGCCAGCAGTGGGGGGAACACTGAAGCTTTCTTT
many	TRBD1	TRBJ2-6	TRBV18	CASSLFTGEIGANVLTF	TGTGCCAGCTCACTCTTTACAGGGGAGATTGGGGCCAACGTCCTGACTTTC
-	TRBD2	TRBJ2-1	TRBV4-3	CASSQDYRAGGDRYYNEQFF	TGCGCCAGCAGCCAAGATTATAGAGCGGGGGGGGACCGATACTACAATGAGCAGTTCTTC
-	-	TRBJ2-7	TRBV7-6	CASSTPYRGKSYEQYF	TGTGCCAGCAGCACCCCATACCGGGGAAAGTCCTACGAGCAGTACTTC
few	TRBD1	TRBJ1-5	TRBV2	CASRGTGGILGNQPQHF	TGTGCCAGCAGAGGGACAGGGGGCATTTTGGGCAATCAGCCCCAGCATTTT
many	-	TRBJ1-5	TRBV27	CASSDGAAPEPQHF	TGTGCCAGCAGTGATGGGGCCGCCCCCGAGCCCCAGCATTTT
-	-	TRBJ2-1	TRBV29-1	CSVDGQYNEQFF	TGCAGCGTTGACGGCCAGTACAATGAGCAGTTCTTC
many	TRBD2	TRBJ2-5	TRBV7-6	CASSFVGLAGGLQETQYF	TGTGCCAGCAGCTTCGTGGGACTAGCGGGGGGGCTTCAAGAGACCCAGTACTTC
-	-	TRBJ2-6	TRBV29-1	CSVAGYSGANVLTF	TGCAGCGTTGCCGGGTACTCTGGGGCCAACGTCCTGACTTTC
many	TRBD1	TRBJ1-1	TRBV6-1	CASRMTGFDTEAFF	TGTGCCAGCAGAATGACAGGGTTCGATACTGAAGCTTTCTTT
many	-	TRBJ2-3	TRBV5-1	CASSFSGGGTDTQYF	TGCGCCAGCTCCTTTTCCGGGGGCGGCACAGATACGCAGTATTTT
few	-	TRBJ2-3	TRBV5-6	CASSLYTRKTDTQYF	TGTGCCAGCAGCTTGTACACCCGGAAGACAGATACGCAGTATTTT
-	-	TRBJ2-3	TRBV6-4	CASSDSIGDFADTQYF	TGTGCCAGCAGTGACTCGATAGGGGATTTTGCAGATACGCAGTATTTT
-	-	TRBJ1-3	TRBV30	CAWKRALSGNTLYF	TGTGCCTGGAAGCGGGCCCTCTCTGGAAACACCTTATATTTT
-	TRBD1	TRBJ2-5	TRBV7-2	CASSLSYRGPQETQYF	TGTGCCAGCAGCTTAAGTTACAGGGGGCCACAAGAGACCCAGTACTTC
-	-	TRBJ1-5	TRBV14	CASSQQGGGQHF	TGTGCCAGCAGCCAACAGGGTGGGGGACAGCATTTT
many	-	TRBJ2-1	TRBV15	CATSREAGIGYNEQFF	TGTGCCACCAGCAGAGAGGCGGGAATAGGGTACAATGAGCAGTTCTTC
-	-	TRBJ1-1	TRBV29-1	CSVIEGRNTEAFF	TGCAGCGTTATCGAAGGAAGAAACACTGAAGCTTTCTTT
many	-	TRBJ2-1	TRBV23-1	CASSQLSRANEQFF	TGCGCCAGCAGTCAATTATCCAGGGCGAATGAGCAGTTCTTC